This T cell receptor (beta chain) was obtained from a study of control samples from healthy donors and cancer patients. The CDR3 is 11 amino acids. Germline V gives CDR1 DFQATT, CDR2 SNEGSKA (reference sequence). Between the trimmed V and J ends, which lost 7 bases and 3 bases, there was a span of 10 bases. The table came from immunoSEQ multiplex PCR; TCRdb's copy has only in-frame clones and leaves some out. Here the sample spans nearly 200,000 clones, roughly nine tenths being singletons. The chain carries TRBV20-1 and TRBJ2-7; D may be TRBD2 (5 bases). This clonotype was sampled from a man aged 30 to 39 in good health. Sequencing used blood. CDR3 DNA: TGCAGTGTCCTAGCAGGCTACGAGCAGTACTTC. Translated: CSVLAGYEQYF.